The 10 T cell receptor beta chains reported below all come from one sample, sequenced in a study of shared clonotypes between healthy human individuals. TCRdb's copy holds only in-frame clones and misses some; the assay was immunoSEQ multiplex PCR. In the table there are some 1.5 million clones, around 98% of which are singletons. Material for sequencing was naive CD4+ T cells sorted from blood. The subset here: CD45RA+ positively selected. The receptor set was obtained from a man aged 30 to 45 in good health.

This chain links TRBV5-1 with TRBJ1-5; D unresolved. The ends were cut back, 4 bases at V and 6 bases at J, with 11 bases in the middle. This CDR3 comprises 13 residues. Germline V lookup: CDR1 SGHRS, CDR2 YFSETQ. CDR3 amino acids: CASSPEGGQPQHF. CDR3 coding DNA: TGCGCCAGCAGCCCCGAAGGTGGTCAGCCCCAGCATTTT.

The chain combines TRBV18 with TRBJ1-5; D is ambiguous. V was shortened by 5 bases and J by 6 bases, with 17 bases between the two germline ends. Germline CDR1 and CDR2: KGHSH and LQKENI. The CDR3 is 15 residues long. The CDR3 coding sequence is TGTGCCAGCTCAACCACCTCCCCGAAAGGTCAGCCCCAGCATTTT. It yields the protein CASSTTSPKGQPQHF.

This clone has just one count. Other nucleotide sequences from this sample produce the same CDR3. The V gene is TRBV28, the J gene TRBJ1-2; 7 bases are shared with TRBD1. With V trimmed by 5 bases and J by 5 bases, 8 bases remained unmatched. Germline values: CDR1 MDHEN, CDR2 SYDVKM. CDR3 size: 14 residues. The CDR3 loop is CASSLGGAGYGYTF. The CDR3 region has the DNA TGTGCCAGCAGTCTAGGGGGCGCCGGATATGGCTACACCTTC.

The chain links TRBV7-3 to TRBJ2-1, with a possible D match to TRBD1 (5 bases). The V and J ends lost 2 bases and 5 bases respectively, with 13 bases between them. This CDR3 contains 15 residues. Germline V gene sequence: CDR1 SGHTA, CDR2 FQGTGA. The CDR3 loop is CASSLDWTNNNEQFF. CDR3 coding DNA: TGTGCCAGCAGCTTAGACTGGACAAACAACAATGAGCAGTTCTTC.

This chain connects TRBV11-1 to TRBJ2-7; no reliable D call. The germline V gene has CDR1 SGHAT and CDR2 FQDESV (reference sequence). V lost 2 bases and J 6 bases, leaving 8 bases between the germline ends. CDR3 length equals 12 residues. This chain's CDR3 is CASSLRSGEQYF. CDR3 nucleotide sequence: TGTGCCAGCAGCTTAAGGAGTGGCGAGCAGTACTTC.

This clone was recorded once. The chain joins TRBV18 to TRBJ2-1; D uncertain. V lost 2 bases and J lost 5, with 7 bases in between. The length of the CDR3 is 13 residues. Germline V CDR1 and CDR2: KGHSH, LQKENI. CDR3 amino acids: CASSPSSDNEQFF. The CDR3, as DNA: TGTGCCAGCTCACCAAGTTCCGACAATGAGCAGTTCTTC.

About this clone itself: Other DNA sequences in this specimen translate into the identical CDR3. The chain uses TRBV10-3 and TRBJ2-7; tentatively, D is TRBD2 (6 bases). This CDR3 is built from 11 residues. Trimming pared 8 bases from V and 4 bases from J, leaving 9 bases between. Germline CDR1 is ENHRY and CDR2 is SYGVKD. The CDR3 DNA reads TGTGCCATCTCGGAGGGGTACGAGCAGTACTTC. Protein: CAISEGYEQYF.

The J gene is TRBJ1-1, the V gene TRBV6-5; TRBD1 might be the D (6 bases). Trimming removed 3 bases from V and 1 base from J, with 15 bases in between. The germline gives CDR1 MNHEY, CDR2 SVGAGI. The length of the CDR3 is 16 residues. Written as DNA, the CDR3 is TGTGCCAGCAGTTATCAACCGGGACAAAGGAACACTGAAGCTTTCTTT. Translating it yields CASSYQPGQRNTEAFF.

The rearrangement uses TRBV2 and TRBJ2-7, with TRBD2 matching 11 bases. Germline trimming cut 7 bases from V and 4 bases from J; bases unmatched to any gene: 12. Germline V gene sequence: CDR1 SNHLY, CDR2 FYNNEI. The CDR3 contains 16 residues. The CDR3 loop is CASTARLAGFGYEQYF. The CDR3 DNA follows: TGTGCCAGCACCGCGAGACTAGCGGGATTCGGGTACGAGCAGTACTTC. The full variable domain, rest sourced from reference TRBV2 and TRBJ2-7, is EPEVTQTPSHQVTQMGQEVILRCVPISNHLYFYWYRQILGQKVEFLVSFYNNEISEKSEIFDDQFSVERPDGSNFTLKIRSTKLEDSAMYFCASTARLAGFGYEQYFGPGTRLTVT.

As for this clone: At the DNA level, this CDR3 is encoded by other sequences in the same sample as well. The rearrangement uses TRBV7-2 and TRBJ2-1; D not resolved. Deletions cut 1 base from V and 3 bases from J, with 7 bases between. CDR1 and CDR2 from the germline V gene are SGHTA and FQGNSA. The CDR3 is 14 amino acids. CDR3 region: CASSLGTVYNEQFF. The DNA for the CDR3 is TGTGCCAGCAGCTTAGGGACGGTCTACAATGAGCAGTTCTTC.